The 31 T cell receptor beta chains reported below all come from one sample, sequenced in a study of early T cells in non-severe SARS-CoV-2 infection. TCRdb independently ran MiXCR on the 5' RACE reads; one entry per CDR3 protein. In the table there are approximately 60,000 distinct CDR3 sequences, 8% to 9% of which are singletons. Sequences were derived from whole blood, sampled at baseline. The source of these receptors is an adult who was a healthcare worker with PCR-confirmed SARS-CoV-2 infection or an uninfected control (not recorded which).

As DNA, the CDR3 is TGTGCCAGCAGCGCGGAGGGGGATTCGTACAATGAGCAGTTCTTC. Translating gives CASSAEGDSYNEQFF. The chain employs TRBV9 and TRBJ2-1, with D perhaps TRBD1 or TRBD2 (6 bases each). The CDR3 consists of 15 residues. The germline V gene has CDR1 SGDLS and CDR2 YYNGEE. Trimming pared 3 bases from V and 4 bases from J, leaving 14 bases between.

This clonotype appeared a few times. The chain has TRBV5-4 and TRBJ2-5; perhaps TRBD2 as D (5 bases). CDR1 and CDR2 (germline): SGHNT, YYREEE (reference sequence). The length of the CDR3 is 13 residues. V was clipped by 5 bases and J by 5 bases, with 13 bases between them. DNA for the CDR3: TGTGCCAGCAGTCAAACTAGTACTGAGACCCAGTACTTC. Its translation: CASSQTSTETQYF.

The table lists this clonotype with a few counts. CDR3 in amino acids: CASSTLINFDGYTF. The CDR3 DNA reads as TGTGCCAGCAGTACCTTGATCAATTTCGACGGCTACACCTTC. The V call is TRBV6-6, the J call TRBJ1-2; no reliable D call. The germline V gene has CDR1 MNHNY and CDR2 SVGAGI (reference sequence). V lost 5 bases, J lost 8 bases, and 18 bases lay in between. The CDR3 runs to 14 residues.

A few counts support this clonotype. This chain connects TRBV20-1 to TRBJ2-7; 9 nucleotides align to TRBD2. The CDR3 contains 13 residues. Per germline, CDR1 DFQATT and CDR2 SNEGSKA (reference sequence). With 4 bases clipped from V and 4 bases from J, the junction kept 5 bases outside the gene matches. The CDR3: CSATLAGSYEQYF. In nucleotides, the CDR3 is TGCAGTGCTACTCTAGCGGGAAGTTACGAGCAGTACTTC.

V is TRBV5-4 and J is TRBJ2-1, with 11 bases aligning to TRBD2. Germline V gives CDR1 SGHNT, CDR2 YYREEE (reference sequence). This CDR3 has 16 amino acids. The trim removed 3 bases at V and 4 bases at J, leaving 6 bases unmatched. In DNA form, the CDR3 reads TGTGCCAGCAGCTCCTTGGGACTAGCGGATTACAATGAGCAGTTCTTC. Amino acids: CASSSLGLADYNEQFF.

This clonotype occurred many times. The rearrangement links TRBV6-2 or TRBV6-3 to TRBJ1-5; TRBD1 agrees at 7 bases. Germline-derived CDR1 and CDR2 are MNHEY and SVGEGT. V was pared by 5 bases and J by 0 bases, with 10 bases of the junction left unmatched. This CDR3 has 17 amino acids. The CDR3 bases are TGTGCCAGCAGTAAAGCCTGGGACAGCCGTAGCAATCAGCCCCAGCATTTT. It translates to CASSKAWDSRSNQPQHF.

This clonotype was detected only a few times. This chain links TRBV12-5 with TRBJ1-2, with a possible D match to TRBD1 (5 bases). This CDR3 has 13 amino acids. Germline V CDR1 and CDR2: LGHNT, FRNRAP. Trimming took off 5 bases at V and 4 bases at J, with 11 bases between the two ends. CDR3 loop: CASGRDSRYGYTF. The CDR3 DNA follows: TGTGCTAGTGGTCGTGACAGTCGCTATGGCTACACCTTC.

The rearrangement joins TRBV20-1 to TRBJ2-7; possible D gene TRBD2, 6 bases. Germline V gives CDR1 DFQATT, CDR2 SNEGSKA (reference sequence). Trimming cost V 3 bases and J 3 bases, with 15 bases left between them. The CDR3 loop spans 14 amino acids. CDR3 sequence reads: CSASFGTFFYEQYF. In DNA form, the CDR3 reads TGCAGTGCTAGCTTTGGGACTTTCTTCTACGAGCAGTACTTC.

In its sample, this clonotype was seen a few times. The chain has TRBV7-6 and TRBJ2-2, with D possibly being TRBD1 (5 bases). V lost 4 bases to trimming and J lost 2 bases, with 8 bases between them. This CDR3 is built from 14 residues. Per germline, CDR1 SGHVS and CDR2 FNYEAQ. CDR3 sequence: CASSSRGNTGELFF. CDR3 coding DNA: TGTGCCAGCAGCTCAAGGGGAAACACCGGGGAGCTGTTTTTT.

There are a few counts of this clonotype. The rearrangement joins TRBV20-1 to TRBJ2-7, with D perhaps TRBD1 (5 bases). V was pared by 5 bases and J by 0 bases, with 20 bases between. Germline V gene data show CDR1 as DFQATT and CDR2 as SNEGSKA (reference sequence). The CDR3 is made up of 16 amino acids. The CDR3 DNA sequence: TGCAGTGCTGGACATCTGACGGCCGAGAGCTCCTACGAGCAGTACTTC. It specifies CSAGHLTAESSYEQYF.

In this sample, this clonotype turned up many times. The CDR3 region has the DNA TGTGCCAGCTGGGACAACCCCTACGAGCAGTACTTC. Translating it yields CASWDNPYEQYF. The chain couples TRBV2 to TRBJ2-7; D is possibly TRBD1 (6 bases). Germline CDR1 and CDR2: SNHLY and FYNNEI. The CDR3 has 12 residues. The V end was cut by 8 bases, the J end by 2 bases, with 10 bases between.

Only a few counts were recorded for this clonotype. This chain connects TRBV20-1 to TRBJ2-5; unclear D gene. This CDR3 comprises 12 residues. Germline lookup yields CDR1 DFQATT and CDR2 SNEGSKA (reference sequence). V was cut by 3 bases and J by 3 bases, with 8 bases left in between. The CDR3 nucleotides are TGCAGTGCTAGCGGTCCAGAAGAGACCCAGTACTTC. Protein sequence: CSASGPEETQYF.

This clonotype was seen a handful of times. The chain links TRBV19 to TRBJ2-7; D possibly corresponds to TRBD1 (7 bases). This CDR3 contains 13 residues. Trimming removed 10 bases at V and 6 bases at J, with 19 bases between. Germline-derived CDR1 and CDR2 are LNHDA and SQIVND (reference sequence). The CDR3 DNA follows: TGTGCCACTAGCTTCGGGCAGGGGGGCGAGCAGTACTTC. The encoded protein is CATSFGQGGEQYF.

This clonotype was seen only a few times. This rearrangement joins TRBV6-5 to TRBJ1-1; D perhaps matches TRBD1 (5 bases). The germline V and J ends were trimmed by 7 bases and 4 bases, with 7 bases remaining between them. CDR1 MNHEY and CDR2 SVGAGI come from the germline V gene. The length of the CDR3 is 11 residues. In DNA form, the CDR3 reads TGTGCCAGCATAAGGGGCACTGAAGCTTTCTTT. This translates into CASIRGTEAFF.

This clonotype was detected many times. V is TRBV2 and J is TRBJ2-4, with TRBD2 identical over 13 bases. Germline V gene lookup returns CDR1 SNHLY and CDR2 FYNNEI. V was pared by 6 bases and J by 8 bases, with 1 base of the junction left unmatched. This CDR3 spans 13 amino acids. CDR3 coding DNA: TGTGCCAGCAGAGGGACTAGCGGGGACATTCAGTACTTC. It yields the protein CASRGTSGDIQYF.

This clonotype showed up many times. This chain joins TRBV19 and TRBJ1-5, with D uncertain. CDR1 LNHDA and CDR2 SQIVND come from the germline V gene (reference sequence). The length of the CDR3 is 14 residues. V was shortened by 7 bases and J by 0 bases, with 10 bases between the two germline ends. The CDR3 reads CASTPWNSNQPQHF. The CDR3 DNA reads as TGTGCCAGTACCCCATGGAATAGCAATCAGCCCCAGCATTTT.

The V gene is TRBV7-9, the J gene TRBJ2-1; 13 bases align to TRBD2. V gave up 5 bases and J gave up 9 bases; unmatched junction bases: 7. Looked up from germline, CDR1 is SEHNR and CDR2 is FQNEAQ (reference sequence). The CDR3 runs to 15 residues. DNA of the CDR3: TGTGCCAGCAGCATACTAGCGGGAGGGCCAGGTGAGCAGTTCTTC. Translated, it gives CASSILAGGPGEQFF.

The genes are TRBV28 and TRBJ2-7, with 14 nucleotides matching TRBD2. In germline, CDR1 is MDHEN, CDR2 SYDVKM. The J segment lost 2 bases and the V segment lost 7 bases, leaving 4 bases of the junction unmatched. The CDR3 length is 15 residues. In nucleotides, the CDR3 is TGTGCCAGCACCCCGACTAGCGGGAGGGCCTACGAGCAGTACTTC. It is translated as CASTPTSGRAYEQYF.

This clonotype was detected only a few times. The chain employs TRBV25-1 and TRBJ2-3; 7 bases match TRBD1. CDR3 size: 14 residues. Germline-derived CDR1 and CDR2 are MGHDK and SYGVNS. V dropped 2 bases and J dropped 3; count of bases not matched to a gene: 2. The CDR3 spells CASSELRGTDTQYF. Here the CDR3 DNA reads TGTGCCAGCAGTGAACTCAGGGGGACAGATACGCAGTATTTT.

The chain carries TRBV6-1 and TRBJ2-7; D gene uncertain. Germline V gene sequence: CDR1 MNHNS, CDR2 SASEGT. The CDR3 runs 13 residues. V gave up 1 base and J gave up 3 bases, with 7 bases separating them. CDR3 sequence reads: CASSEGRNYEQYF. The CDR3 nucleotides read TGTGCCAGCAGTGAAGGACGGAACTACGAGCAGTACTTC.

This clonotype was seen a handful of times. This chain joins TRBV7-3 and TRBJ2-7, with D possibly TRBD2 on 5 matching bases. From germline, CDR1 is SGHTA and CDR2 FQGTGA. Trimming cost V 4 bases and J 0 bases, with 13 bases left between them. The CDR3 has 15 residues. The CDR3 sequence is CASSSGGGPSYEQYF. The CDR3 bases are TGTGCCAGCAGCTCCGGAGGCGGGCCCTCCTACGAGCAGTACTTC.

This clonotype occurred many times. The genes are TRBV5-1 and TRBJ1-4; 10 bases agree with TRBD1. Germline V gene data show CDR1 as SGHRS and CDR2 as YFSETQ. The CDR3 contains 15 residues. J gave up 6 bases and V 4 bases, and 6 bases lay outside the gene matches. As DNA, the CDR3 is TGCGCCAGCAGCGCTCCGGACAGGGGGTATGAAAAACTGTTTTTT. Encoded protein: CASSAPDRGYEKLFF.

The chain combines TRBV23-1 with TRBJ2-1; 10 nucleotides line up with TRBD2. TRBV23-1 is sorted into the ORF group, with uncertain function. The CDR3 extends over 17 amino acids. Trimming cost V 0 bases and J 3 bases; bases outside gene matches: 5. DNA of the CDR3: TGCGCCAGCAGTCAATCGGTAGCTAGCGGGAGCTACAATGAGCAGTTCTTC. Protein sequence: CASSQSVASGSYNEQFF.

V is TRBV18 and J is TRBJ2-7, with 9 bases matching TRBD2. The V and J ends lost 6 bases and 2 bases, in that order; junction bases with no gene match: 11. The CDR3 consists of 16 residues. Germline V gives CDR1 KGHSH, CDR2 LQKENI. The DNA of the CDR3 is TGTGCCAGCTCGTCCCTAGCGGGGAGGGGGACCTACGAGCAGTACTTC. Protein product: CASSSLAGRGTYEQYF.

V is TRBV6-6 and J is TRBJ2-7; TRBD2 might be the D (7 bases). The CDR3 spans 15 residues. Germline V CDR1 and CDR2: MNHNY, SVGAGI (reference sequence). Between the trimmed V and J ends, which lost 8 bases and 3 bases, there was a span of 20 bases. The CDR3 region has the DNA TGTGCCAGCCGCGCAGGCCAGGGAGGGGGCTACGAGCAGTACTTC. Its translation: CASRAGQGGGYEQYF.

DNA of the CDR3: TGTGCCAGCAGCGTATACAGCTCCCTGGGTAATGAGCAGTTCTTC. Its translation: CASSVYSSLGNEQFF. V is TRBV9 and J is TRBJ2-1; no reliable D call. CDR3 length: 15 residues. Trimming removed 1 base at V and 7 bases at J, with 15 bases between. CDR1 is SGDLS, CDR2 YYNGEE, per germline.

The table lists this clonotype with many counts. This CDR3 reads CASSVGQGAADTQYF. The CDR3 region has the DNA TGTGCCAGCAGCGTCGGACAGGGGGCTGCAGATACGCAGTATTTT. The V gene is TRBV7-9, the J gene TRBJ2-3; 11 bases agree with TRBD1. There are 15 residues in the CDR3. V lost 5 bases to trimming and J lost 4 bases; unmatched junction nucleotides: 5. Per the germline V gene, CDR1 is SEHNR and CDR2 is FQNEAQ (reference sequence).

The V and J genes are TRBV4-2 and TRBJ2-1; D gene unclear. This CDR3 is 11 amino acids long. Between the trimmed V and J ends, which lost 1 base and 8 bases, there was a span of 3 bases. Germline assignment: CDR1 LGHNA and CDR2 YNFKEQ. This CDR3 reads CASSQAYEQFF. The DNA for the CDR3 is TGTGCCAGCAGCCAAGCCTATGAGCAGTTCTTC.

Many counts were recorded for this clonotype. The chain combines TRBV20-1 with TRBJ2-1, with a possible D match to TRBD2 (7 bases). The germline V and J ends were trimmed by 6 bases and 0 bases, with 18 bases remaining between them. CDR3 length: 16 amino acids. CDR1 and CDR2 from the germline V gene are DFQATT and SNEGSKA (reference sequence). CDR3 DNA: TGCAGTGCAACGTTCACGGGGGGCAGCTCCTACAATGAGCAGTTCTTC. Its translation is CSATFTGGSSYNEQFF.

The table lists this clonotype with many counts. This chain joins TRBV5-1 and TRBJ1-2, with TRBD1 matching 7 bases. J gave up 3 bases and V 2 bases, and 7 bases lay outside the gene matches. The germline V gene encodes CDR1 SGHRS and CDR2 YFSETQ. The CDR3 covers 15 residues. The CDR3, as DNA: TGCGCCAGCAGCTTTCAACAGGGGTCCGACTATGGCTACACCTTC. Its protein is CASSFQQGSDYGYTF.

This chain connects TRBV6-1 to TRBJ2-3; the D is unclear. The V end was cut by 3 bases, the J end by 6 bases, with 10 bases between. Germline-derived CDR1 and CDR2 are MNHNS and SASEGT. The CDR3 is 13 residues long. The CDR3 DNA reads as TGTGCCAGCAGTGAGGTCAGTGCCGATACGCAGTATTTT. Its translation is CASSEVSADTQYF.